The 19 T cell receptor beta chains below come from one sample, sequenced in a study of cytomegalovirus exposure and HLA in healthy donors. The primer mix had 60 Vbeta and 13 Jbeta primers. Some clones are missing from TCRdb's copy, which holds only in-frame ones; the method was immunoSEQ multiplex PCR. The data show about 150,000 clones, roughly 80% seen once. The material sequenced was PBMCs. These receptor sequences come from a middle-aged woman in good health and CMV-seropositive.

V and J are TRBV15 and TRBJ2-1, with TRBD2 as a possible D gene (7 bases). The CDR3 totals 16 residues. V dropped 1 base and J dropped 8 bases, with 18 bases sitting between them. Germline V CDR1 and CDR2: LNHNV, YYDKDF (reference sequence). The CDR3 DNA reads as TGTGCCACCAGCAGAGGTGCGGGGGCGTATCGAGATGAGCAGTTCTTC. Translated, it gives CATSRGAGAYRDEQFF.

The chain recombines TRBV7-9 with TRBJ1-1; D gene unclear. This CDR3 has 14 amino acids. V lost 1 base, J lost 1 base, and 7 bases lay in between. Germline lookup yields CDR1 SEHNR and CDR2 FQNEAQ (reference sequence). The CDR3: CASSLERGNTEAFF. The DNA of the CDR3 is TGTGCCAGCAGCTTAGAACGGGGGAACACTGAAGCTTTCTTT.

The CDR3 loop reads CASITGGVEQYF. CDR3 DNA: TGTGCCAGCATTACAGGGGGAGTGGAGCAGTACTTC. V is TRBV9 and J is TRBJ2-7; 8 nucleotides line up with TRBD1. V was pared by 6 bases and J by 7 bases, with 6 bases of the junction left unmatched. Germline V gives CDR1 SGDLS, CDR2 YYNGEE. The CDR3 runs to 12 residues. Together with reference TRBV9 and TRBJ2-7, the CDR3 gives the full variable domain: DSGVTQTPKHLITATGQRVTLRCSPRSGDLSVYWYQQSLDQGLQFLIQYYNGEERAKGNILERFSAQQFPDLHSELNLSSLELGDSALYFCASITGGVEQYFGPGTRLTVT.

This clone was observed a handful of times. The chain carries TRBV10-3 and TRBJ1-2; maybe TRBD1 (6 bases). The germline V gene has CDR1 ENHRY and CDR2 SYGVKD. The CDR3 sequence is 12 residues long. V dropped 11 bases and J dropped 8 bases, with 18 bases sitting between them. CDR3: CASGGGARGYTF. Written as DNA, the CDR3 is TGTGCCTCGGGGGGCGGGGCTAGAGGCTACACCTTC.

This chain uses TRBV27 with TRBJ2-7, with D perhaps TRBD1 (5 bases). Deletions cut 2 bases from V and 6 bases from J, with 11 bases between. Looked up from germline, CDR1 is MNHEY and CDR2 is SMNVEV (reference sequence). CDR3 length: 13 residues. As DNA, the CDR3 is TGTGCCAGCAGTTTAGGCAGGGCGCGCGAGCAGTACTTC. This encodes CASSLGRAREQYF.

This clone was counted between two and nine times. This sequence joins TRBV2 and TRBJ2-7; 14 nucleotides line up with TRBD2. The CDR3 sequence is 13 residues long. CDR1 is SNHLY, CDR2 FYNNEI, per germline. With V trimmed by 11 bases and J by 7 bases, 7 bases remained unmatched. CDR3 nucleotides: TGTGCCTGTCGACTAGCGGGGGGGAGAGAGCAGTACTTC. Its protein product is CACRLAGGREQYF.

The chain uses TRBV7-9 and TRBJ2-1; D might be TRBD1 (6 bases). The length of the CDR3 is 15 residues. Germline values: CDR1 SEHNR, CDR2 FQNEAQ (reference sequence). Trimming removed 5 bases from V and 9 bases from J, with 20 bases in between. Here the CDR3 reads CASSARDIPISEQFF. CDR3 nucleotides: TGTGCCAGCAGCGCCAGGGACATACCCATCAGTGAGCAGTTCTTC.

This chain uses TRBV7-2 with TRBJ1-5; 8 positions match TRBD1. V lost 6 bases to trimming and J lost 8 bases; unmatched junction nucleotides: 12. Germline CDR1 and CDR2: SGHTA and FQGNSA. The CDR3 runs to 15 residues. The CDR3 bases are TGTGCCAGCAGTTCAGACAGGGGCGATATGGAGCCCCAGCATTTT. Protein product: CASSSDRGDMEPQHF.

CDR3 region: CASSGAYNEQFF. CDR3 nucleotides: TGTGCCAGCAGCGGGGCTTACAATGAGCAGTTCTTC. The rearrangement joins TRBV9 to TRBJ2-1, with D hard to call. This CDR3 contains 12 residues. Trimming stripped 3 bases from V and 4 bases from J, with 5 bases between. The germline V gene has CDR1 SGDLS and CDR2 YYNGEE.

This clone is a singleton in its sample. V gene TRBV30 combines with J gene TRBJ2-7, with D maybe TRBD1 (5 bases). CDR1 GTSNPN and CDR2 SVGIG come from the germline V gene (reference sequence). Trimming stripped 4 bases from V and 4 bases from J, with 8 bases between. The CDR3 contains 11 residues. The CDR3 DNA is TGTGCCTGGAAGGGGCATTACGAGCAGTACTTC. This translates into CAWKGHYEQYF.

CDR3 protein: CAISGGSRTEAFF. The CDR3 DNA follows: TGTGCCATCAGCGGGGGTTCTAGGACTGAAGCTTTCTTT. The chain combines TRBV10-3 with TRBJ1-1, with D possibly TRBD1 on 5 matching bases. Looked up from germline, CDR1 is ENHRY and CDR2 is SYGVKD. The CDR3 is 13 residues long. V was shortened by 6 bases and J by 5 bases, with 13 bases between the two germline ends.

This chain joins TRBV19 and TRBJ1-1, with 8 bases lining up with TRBD1. V trimming: 10 bases; J trimming: 3 bases; junction bases outside the gene matches: 16. Germline loops: CDR1 LNHDA, CDR2 SQIVND (reference sequence). This CDR3 is 16 amino acids long. The DNA for the CDR3 is TGTGCCACCCGCGGTAGGCACAGGGGGGGGGACACTGAAGCTTTCTTT. Protein sequence: CATRGRHRGGDTEAFF.

This clone was detected once. The DNA for the CDR3 is TGTGCCAGTAGTATAGTGGCCCGGACAGGGAGAGGAGGATATGGCTACACCTTC. Translating gives CASSIVARTGRGGYGYTF. The rearrangement links TRBV19 to TRBJ1-2; 8 nucleotides agree with TRBD1. This CDR3 has 18 amino acids. CDR1 LNHDA and CDR2 SQIVND come from the germline V gene (reference sequence). Germline trimming cut 1 base from V and 5 bases from J; bases unmatched to any gene: 15.

This clone was observed a few times. This sequence joins TRBV5-1 and TRBJ1-4; a weak D match, TRBD1 (5 bases). V was shortened by 0 bases and J by 4 bases, with 7 bases between the two germline ends. The germline CDR1 and CDR2 sequences are SGHRS and YFSETQ. This CDR3 has 14 residues. CDR3 coding DNA: TGCGCCAGCAGCTTGGAGACAGATAATGAAAAACTGTTTTTT. The encoded protein is CASSLETDNEKLFF.

J is TRBJ1-1 and V is TRBV10-1, with D tentatively TRBD1 (6 bases). This CDR3 contains 12 residues. Germline V gene data show CDR1 as WNHNN and CDR2 as SYGVQD (reference sequence). The V end was cut by 3 bases, the J end by 10 bases, with 12 bases between. CDR3 nucleotide sequence: TGCGCCAGCAGTGACGGACAGTTCCCAGCTTTCTTT. Encoded protein: CASSDGQFPAFF.

The rearrangement links TRBV28 to TRBJ1-2, with D hard to call. V was clipped by 4 bases and J by 8 bases, with 14 bases between them. This CDR3 is 13 amino acids long. The germline V gene has CDR1 MDHEN and CDR2 SYDVKM. In DNA, the CDR3 is TGTGCCAGCAGTTCCGATGACTACGGCGGCTACACCTTC. It codes for CASSSDDYGGYTF.

The V and J genes are TRBV5-1 and TRBJ2-7, with D tentatively TRBD2 (7 bases). The CDR3 sequence is 16 residues long. Trimming took 5 bases from V and 2 from J, leaving 20 bases between them. CDR1 is SGHRS and CDR2 is YFSETQ in the germline V gene. CDR3 nucleotide sequence: TGCGCCAGCAGACAAGGACAGCTAGCGGAAGCCTACGAGCAGTACTTC. This gives the protein CASRQGQLAEAYEQYF.

This chain joins TRBV2 and TRBJ2-7, with TRBD1 matching over 9 bases. The CDR3 totals 14 residues. From germline, CDR1 is SNHLY and CDR2 FYNNEI. V shed 6 bases, J shed 5 bases, and the junction held 8 bases outside the gene matches. DNA of the CDR3: TGTGCCAGCAGCCAGGACAGGGGAAGAGACGAGCAGTACTTC. Protein product: CASSQDRGRDEQYF.

Points on this clone: An end of the junction does not agree with germline; a read error may underlie this. This chain uses TRBV7-9 with TRBJ1-2, with 7 bases that match TRBD1. Germline lookup yields CDR1 SEHNR and CDR2 FQNEAQ (reference sequence). CDR3 length: 15 amino acids. CDR3 amino acids: CSSSSGQSFFYGYTF. The CDR3 nucleotides read TGTTCCAGCAGCTCGGGACAGTCCTTTTTCTATGGCTACACCTTC. The variable domain in full, with the rest retrieved from reference TRBV7-9 and TRBJ1-2, is DTGVSQNPRHKITKRGQNVTFRCDPISEHNRLYWYRQTLGQGPEFLTYFQNEAQLEKSRLLSDRFSAERPKGSFSTLEIQRTEQGDSAMYLCSSSSGQSFFYGYTFGSGTRLTVV.